The clone carrying this TCR beta chain has just one count. Under the authors' procedure: From reference gene primer amplification, estimates of nucleated cell counts were derived. Libraries were prepared by immunoSEQ multiplex PCR; TCRdb keeps only in-frame clonotypes and omits some of them. D and trimming come from the DNA, and the V and J calls and clone size come from that table. The data show 120,000 or so clones, around two thirds seen once. This sample was included in a study of blood T cell repertoires in COVID-19. On the study more broadly: The study drew acute and convalescent COVID-19 samples from the United States, Italy and Spain. The cDNA or gDNA used as material had been derived from T cells, B-cell-depleted T cells, or PBMCs.

The sequence was obtained from a woman in her seventies with acute or convalescent COVID-19. Sequenced: peripheral blood.

CDR3 sequence (DNA): TGTGCCAGCAGCGCCACAGGGATCCCCTATGGCTACACCTTC. Translating it yields CASSATGIPYGYTF. The genes are TRBV5-4 and TRBJ1-2; TRBD1 is a possible D gene (6 bases). CDR3 length: 14 residues. Per the germline V gene, CDR1 is SGHNT and CDR2 is YYREEE (reference sequence). The V end was cut by 4 bases, the J end by 4 bases, with 14 bases between.